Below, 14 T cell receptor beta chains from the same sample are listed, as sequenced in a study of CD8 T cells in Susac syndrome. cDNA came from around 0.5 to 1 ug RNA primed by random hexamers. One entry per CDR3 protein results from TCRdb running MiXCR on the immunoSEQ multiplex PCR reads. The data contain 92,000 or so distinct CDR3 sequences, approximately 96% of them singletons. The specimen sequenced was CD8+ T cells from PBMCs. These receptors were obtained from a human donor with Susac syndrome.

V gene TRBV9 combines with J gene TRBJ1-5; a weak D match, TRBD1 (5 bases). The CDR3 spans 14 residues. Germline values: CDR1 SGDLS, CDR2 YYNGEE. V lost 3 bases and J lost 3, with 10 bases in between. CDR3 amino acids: CASSADSTNQPQHF. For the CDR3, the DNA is TGTGCCAGCAGCGCAGACAGTACCAATCAGCCCCAGCATTTT.

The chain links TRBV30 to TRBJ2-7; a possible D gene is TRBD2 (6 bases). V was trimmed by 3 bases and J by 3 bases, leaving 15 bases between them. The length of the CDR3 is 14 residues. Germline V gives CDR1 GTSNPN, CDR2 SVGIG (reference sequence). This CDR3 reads CAWRRLGEDYEQYF. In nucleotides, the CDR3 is TGTGCCTGGAGAAGATTAGGGGAGGACTACGAGCAGTACTTC.

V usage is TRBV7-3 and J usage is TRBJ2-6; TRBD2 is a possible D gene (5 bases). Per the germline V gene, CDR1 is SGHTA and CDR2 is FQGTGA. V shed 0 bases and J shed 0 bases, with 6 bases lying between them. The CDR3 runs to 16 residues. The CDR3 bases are TGTGCCAGCAGCTTAACGGGGAGCTCTGGGGCCAACGTCCTGACTTTC. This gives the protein CASSLTGSSGANVLTF.

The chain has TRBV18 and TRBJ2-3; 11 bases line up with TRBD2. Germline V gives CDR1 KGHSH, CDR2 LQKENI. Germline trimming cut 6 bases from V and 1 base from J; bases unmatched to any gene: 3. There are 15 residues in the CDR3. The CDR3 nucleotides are TGTGCCAGCTCGTCGACTAGCGGGGGCACAGATACGCAGTATTTT. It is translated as CASSSTSGGTDTQYF. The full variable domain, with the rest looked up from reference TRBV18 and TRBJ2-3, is NAGVMQNPRHLVRRRGQEARLRCSPMKGHSHVYWYRQLPEEGLKFMVYLQKENIIDESGMPKERFSAEFPKEGPSILRIQQVVRGDSAAYFCASSSTSGGTDTQYFGPGTRLTVL.

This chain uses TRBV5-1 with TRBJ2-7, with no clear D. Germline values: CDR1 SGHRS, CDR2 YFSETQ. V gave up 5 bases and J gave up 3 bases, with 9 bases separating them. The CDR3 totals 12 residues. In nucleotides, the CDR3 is TGCGCCAGCAGTGGCACGGACTACGAGCAGTACTTC. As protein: CASSGTDYEQYF.

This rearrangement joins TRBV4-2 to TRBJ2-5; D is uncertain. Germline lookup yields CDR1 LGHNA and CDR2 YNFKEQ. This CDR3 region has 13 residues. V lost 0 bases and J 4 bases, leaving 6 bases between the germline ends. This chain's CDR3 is CASSQEVVETQYF. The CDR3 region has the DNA TGTGCCAGCAGCCAAGAGGTAGTAGAGACCCAGTACTTC.

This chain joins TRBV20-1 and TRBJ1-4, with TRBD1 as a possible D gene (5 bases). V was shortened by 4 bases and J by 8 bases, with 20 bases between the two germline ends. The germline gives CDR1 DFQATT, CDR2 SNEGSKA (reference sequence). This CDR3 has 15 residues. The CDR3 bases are TGCAGTGCTACTGCGCGGGACGCAGGTAGCGAAAAACTGTTTTTT. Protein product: CSATARDAGSEKLFF.

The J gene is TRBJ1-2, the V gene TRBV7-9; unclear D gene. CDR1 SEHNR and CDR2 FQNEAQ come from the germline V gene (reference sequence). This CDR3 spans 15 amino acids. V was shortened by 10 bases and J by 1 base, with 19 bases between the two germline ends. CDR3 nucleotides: TGTGCCACCACTCGTCCTAGGGAACTTAACTATGGCTACACCTTC. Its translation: CATTRPRELNYGYTF.

CDR3 amino acids: CSAVSLQGVEPQYF. In DNA form, the CDR3 reads TGCAGTGCTGTTAGTCTTCAGGGTGTGGAGCCCCAGTACTTC. The chain couples TRBV20-1 to TRBJ2-5, with D perhaps matching TRBD1 (5 bases). Germline V gene data show CDR1 as DFQATT and CDR2 as SNEGSKA (reference sequence). The CDR3 sequence is 14 residues long. V lost 5 bases, J lost 9 bases, and 22 bases lay in between.

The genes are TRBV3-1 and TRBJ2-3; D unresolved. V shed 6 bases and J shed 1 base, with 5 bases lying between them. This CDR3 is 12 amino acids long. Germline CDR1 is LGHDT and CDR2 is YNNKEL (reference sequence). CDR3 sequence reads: CASSFRTDTQYF. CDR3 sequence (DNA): TGTGCCAGCAGTTTCCGCACAGATACGCAGTATTTT.

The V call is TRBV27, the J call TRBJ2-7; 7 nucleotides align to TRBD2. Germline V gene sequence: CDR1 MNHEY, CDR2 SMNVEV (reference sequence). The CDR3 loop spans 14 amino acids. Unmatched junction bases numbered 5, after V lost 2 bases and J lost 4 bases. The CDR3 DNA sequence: TGTGCCAGCAGTTTAGGGAGGGAAGGGTACGAGCAGTACTTC. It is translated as CASSLGREGYEQYF.

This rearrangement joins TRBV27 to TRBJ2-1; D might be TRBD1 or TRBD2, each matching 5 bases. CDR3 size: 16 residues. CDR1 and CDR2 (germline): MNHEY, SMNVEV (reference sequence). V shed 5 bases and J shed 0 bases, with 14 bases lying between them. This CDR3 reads CASSPRDGSSYNEQFF. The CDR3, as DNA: TGTGCCAGCAGTCCCCGGGACGGAAGCTCCTACAATGAGCAGTTCTTC.

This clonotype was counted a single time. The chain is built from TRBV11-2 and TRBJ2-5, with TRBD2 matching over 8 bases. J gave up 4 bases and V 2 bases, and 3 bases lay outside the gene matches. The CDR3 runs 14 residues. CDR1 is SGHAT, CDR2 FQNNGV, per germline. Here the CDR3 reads CASSLSAGGETQYF. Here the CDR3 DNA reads TGTGCCAGCAGCTTATCCGCGGGAGGAGAGACCCAGTACTTC.

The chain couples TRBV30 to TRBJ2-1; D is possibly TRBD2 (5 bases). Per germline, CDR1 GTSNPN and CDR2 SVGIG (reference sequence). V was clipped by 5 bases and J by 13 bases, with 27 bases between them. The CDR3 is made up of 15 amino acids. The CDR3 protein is CAWGISDLAKNIQFF. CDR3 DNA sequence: TGTGCCTGGGGAATTAGCGATCTAGCCAAAAACATTCAGTTCTTC. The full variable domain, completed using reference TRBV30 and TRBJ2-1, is SQTIHQWPATLVQPVGSPLSLECTVEGTSNPNLYWYRQAAGRGLQLLFYSVGIGQISSEVPQNLSASRPQDRQFILSSKKLLLSDSGFYLCAWGISDLAKNIQFFGPGTRLTVL.